Many counts were recorded for the clone carrying this TCR beta chain. The antigen is not known. The sample originates from a study of CD8 T cells in ankylosing spondylitis. V gave up 4 bases and J gave up 5 bases; unmatched junction bases: 2. The CDR3 is 12 amino acids. Germline V gene lookup returns CDR1 SGHRS and CDR2 YFSETQ. A quantitative 5'-RACE method, one with molecular barcodes, was used to make TCR beta libraries. TCRdb reprocessed the 5' RACE reads via MiXCR and lists one record per CDR3 protein. In the table there are fewer than 550,000 distinct CDR3 sequences, approximately 5% of which are singletons. Overall study results and limits: Researchers reportedly found disease-linked clones significantly enriched in matched ankylosing spondylitis synovial fluid. With a CD8+ phenotype, disease-linked clones were relatively rare in peripheral blood. A TCR beta motif of several highly homologous variants appeared characteristic of ankylosing spondylitis blood. In synovial fluid and blood from reactive arthritis, some motif variants were previously reported.

The sample was blood, either unsorted or a sorted T cell fraction (not recorded which). V and J are TRBV5-1 and TRBJ2-7; 8 bases match TRBD1. The source is a male donor with ankylosing spondylitis. The DNA for the CDR3 is TGCGCCAGCAGCAGGGGACAGGACGAGCAGTACTTC. As protein: CASSRGQDEQYF.